One sample yielded the 10 T cell receptor beta chains listed below, sequenced in a study of cytomegalovirus exposure and HLA in healthy donors. Method: immunoSEQ multiplex PCR; TCRdb's copy keeps in-frame clones and lacks some. The sample lists about 120,000 clones, approximately 95% occurring once. Sequenced: PBMCs. These receptors came from a man younger than 35 in good health and CMV-seronegative.

The CDR3 bases are TGTGCCAGCGGTCGGGAAGCAGATACGCAGTATTTT. Translation: CASGREADTQYF. This rearrangement joins TRBV5-8 to TRBJ2-3, with TRBD2 as a possible D gene (5 bases). CDR3 size: 12 residues. Germline V gene data show CDR1 as SGHTS and CDR2 as YDEGEE. With 7 bases removed from V and 4 bases from J, the gap between germline ends came to 10 bases.

The J gene is TRBJ2-1, the V gene TRBV9; D gene ambiguous. This CDR3 region has 13 residues. Germline CDR1 is SGDLS and CDR2 is YYNGEE. The V gene lost 0 bases and the J gene lost 4 bases, with 5 bases spanning the gap. The CDR3 spells CASSVEPYNEQFF. For the CDR3, the DNA is TGTGCCAGCAGCGTAGAGCCGTACAATGAGCAGTTCTTC.

This sequence joins TRBV6-5 and TRBJ2-2; D gene uncertain. CDR1 and CDR2 from the germline V gene are MNHEY and SVGAGI. CDR3 length: 14 amino acids. Trimming took 5 bases from V and 3 from J, leaving 10 bases between them. CDR3 region: CASSIRGYTGELFF. CDR3 bases: TGTGCCAGCAGTATAAGAGGTTACACCGGGGAGCTGTTTTTT.

The chain uses TRBV5-8 and TRBJ2-7; D gene ambiguous. CDR3 size: 13 residues. V was pared by 1 base and J by 0 bases, with 5 bases between. Germline loops: CDR1 SGHTS, CDR2 YDEGEE. CDR3 protein: CASSLRGSYEQYF. CDR3 sequence (DNA): TGTGCCAGCAGCTTGAGAGGCTCCTACGAGCAGTACTTC.

This chain uses TRBV29-1 with TRBJ2-1, with TRBD2 matching over 12 bases. This CDR3 has 16 residues. Trimming at V came to 4 bases and at J to 4 bases, leaving 8 bases not matched to a gene. Germline values: CDR1 SQVTM, CDR2 ANQGSEA. CDR3 loop: CSVARTLAGGYNEQFF. The CDR3 bases are TGCAGCGTTGCCCGGACCCTAGCGGGAGGGTACAATGAGCAGTTCTTC.

This chain uses TRBV7-9 with TRBJ2-3; possibly TRBD1 for D (5 bases). This CDR3 comprises 14 residues. V lost 8 bases and J lost 3, with 15 bases in between. CDR1 is SEHNR, CDR2 FQNEAQ, per germline (reference sequence). DNA for the CDR3: TGTGCCAGCGGCACAGGCAAACCGACAGATACGCAGTATTTT. This encodes CASGTGKPTDTQYF.

The genes are TRBV10-1 and TRBJ2-3; 11 bases are a match to TRBD2. J was trimmed by 5 bases and V by 9 bases; bases with no gene match: 7. Germline V CDR1 and CDR2: WNHNN, SYGVQD (reference sequence). This CDR3 contains 14 residues. In DNA, the CDR3 is TGCGCCAGACGATCTAGCGGGGGGCTAGATACGCAGTATTTT. Translating gives CARRSSGGLDTQYF.

The rearrangement joins TRBV28 to TRBJ2-3, with 7 bases fitting TRBD2. V was pared by 6 bases and J by 2 bases, with 11 bases of the junction left unmatched. CDR3 length: 16 residues. Germline V CDR1 and CDR2: MDHEN, SYDVKM. The CDR3 region has the DNA TGTGCCAGCAGCTATTCGACTAGCATCAACACAGATACGCAGTATTTT. Protein: CASSYSTSINTDTQYF.

On this clone itself: This specimen includes other DNA sequences encoding the same CDR3. The chain recombines TRBV6-1 with TRBJ1-5; D uncertain. The CDR3 runs to 12 residues. CDR1 MNHNS and CDR2 SASEGT come from the germline V gene. V lost 5 bases and J 3 bases, leaving 5 bases between the germline ends. The CDR3 sequence is CASSPLNQPQHF. The CDR3 nucleotides read TGTGCCAGCAGTCCCCTCAATCAGCCCCAGCATTTT.

The chain combines TRBV27 with TRBJ2-4; D might be TRBD1 (6 bases). The CDR3 is made up of 11 amino acids. V lost 5 bases to trimming and J lost 8 bases, with 7 bases between them. Germline loops: CDR1 MNHEY, CDR2 SMNVEV (reference sequence). The CDR3 reads CASSAGDIQYF. The CDR3 nucleotides are TGTGCCAGCAGTGCAGGGGACATTCAGTACTTC.